Following are 21 T cell receptor beta chains from one sample sequenced in a study of regulatory T cells in long-lasting Graves disease (dated by TCRdb to the early 2020s). According to the study, the label for this sample's time point signals: persistent/refractory GD, antithyroid drugs over 5 years with positive TRAb. RNA was extracted from PBMCs in TRIzol for both TCR sequencing and RNA sequencing. Library construction relied on multiplex PCR. Sequenced using an Illumina HiSeq 4000. To build TCR beta libraries, CDR3 regions were amplified by Arm-PCR using iRepertoire HTBI primers. Through fastp at Q25 and MiXCR, TCRdb rebuilt clones from the public reads, retaining in-frame beta chains. One record per CDR3 amino acid sequence lists the most common genes and DNA. This sample has about 430,000 distinct CDR3 sequences in its table, and over 20% of those were observed once. The top ten constitute roughly an eighth of the sample.

Sequenced here: peripheral blood mononuclear cells (PBMCs), sampled when the disease was refractory, from a patient treated with antithyroid drugs. These receptors were taken from a female donor with Graves disease.

This clonotype was detected only a few times. The chain links TRBV3-1 to TRBJ2-6; 14 bases line up with TRBD2. V shed 4 bases, J shed 0 bases, and the junction held 8 bases outside the gene matches. This CDR3 comprises 20 residues. Germline V gene sequence: CDR1 LGHDT, CDR2 YNNKEL (reference sequence). The CDR3 loop is CASSPKGTSGSVSGANVLTF. The CDR3 DNA reads TGTGCCAGCAGCCCCAAGGGGACTAGCGGGAGCGTCTCTGGGGCCAACGTCCTGACTTTC.

This clonotype was seen ten or more times. The V gene is TRBV12-3 or TRBV12-4, the J gene TRBJ1-1, with TRBD1 matching 7 bases. With 6 bases clipped from V and 4 bases from J, the junction kept 8 bases outside the gene matches. The CDR3 covers 14 residues. In nucleotides, the CDR3 is TGTGCCAGCAGCGCGACAGGGCTGGTCACTGAAGCTTTCTTT. Translation: CASSATGLVTEAFF.

The chain recombines TRBV6-4 with TRBJ2-2, with D tentatively TRBD1 (6 bases). Germline CDR1 reads MRHNA; CDR2 reads SNTAGT. The ends were cut back, 6 bases at V and 5 bases at J, with 10 bases in the middle. The CDR3 sequence is 13 residues long. The CDR3 DNA sequence: TGTGCCAGCAGAAACCAGGGGACCGGGGAGCTGTTTTTT. It codes for CASRNQGTGELFF.

This clonotype was observed at least ten times. The chain is built from TRBV18 and TRBJ2-7; 8 bases are shared with TRBD2. The CDR3 covers 14 residues. Trimming took 3 bases from V and 5 from J; bases not matched to a gene: 6. CDR1 is KGHSH, CDR2 LQKENI, per germline. DNA of the CDR3: TGTGCCAGCTCACCCAACGGGAGGGCCAACGAGCAGTACTTC. Encoded protein: CASSPNGRANEQYF.

This sequence joins TRBV6-2 or TRBV6-3 and TRBJ1-1, with D possibly being TRBD1 (6 bases). The CDR3 is 15 residues long. CDR1 is MNHEY, CDR2 SVGEGT, per germline. With 2 bases removed from V and 3 bases from J, the gap between germline ends came to 13 bases. CDR3 residues: CASSYKGQTHTEAFF. The DNA for the CDR3 is TGTGCCAGCAGTTACAAAGGACAGACTCACACTGAAGCTTTCTTT.

This clonotype was observed many times. This rearrangement joins TRBV15 to TRBJ2-6, with a possible D match to TRBD1 (6 bases). Trimming stripped 4 bases from V and 2 bases from J, with 9 bases between. Per germline, CDR1 LNHNV and CDR2 YYDKDF (reference sequence). The CDR3 totals 15 residues. The CDR3 loop is CATSKGDTGANVLTF. The DNA for the CDR3 is TGTGCCACCAGCAAGGGGGACACTGGGGCCAACGTCCTGACTTTC.

This chain connects TRBV11-1 to TRBJ2-2, with D maybe TRBD2 (7 bases). Trimming cost V 6 bases and J 5 bases, with 22 bases left between them. The germline CDR1 and CDR2 sequences are SGHAT and FQDESV (reference sequence). CDR3 length equals 17 residues. DNA for the CDR3: TGTGCCAGCAGACCCGAGGGAGGGGGACATCGTACCGGGGAGCTGTTTTTT. Protein product: CASRPEGGGHRTGELFF.

On this clonotype itself: At one end the junction does not follow the germline gene, possibly because of a read error. This chain links TRBV4-1 with TRBJ1-2; 8 positions match TRBD1. The CDR3 sequence is 15 residues long. Germline V gene data show CDR1 as MGHRA and CDR2 as YSYEKL. The CDR3 bases are TGCGCCAGCAGCCTATCGCCCACAGGGGGGTATGGCTGCACCTTC. Amino acids: CASSLSPTGGYGCTF.

The J gene is TRBJ1-2, the V gene TRBV6-1, with 7 bases fitting TRBD1. Germline V CDR1 and CDR2: MNHNS, SASEGT. This CDR3 has 15 amino acids. The V and J ends lost 10 bases and 4 bases, in that order; junction bases with no gene match: 15. Written as DNA, the CDR3 is TGTGCCACCAGAGTGGGGATGTGGGACAGCTATGGCTACACCTTC. Translation: CATRVGMWDSYGYTF.

This chain joins TRBV2 and TRBJ2-5, with TRBD1 matching over 7 bases. V trimming: 1 base; J trimming: 1 base; junction bases outside the gene matches: 3. Germline V CDR1 and CDR2: SNHLY, FYNNEI. There are 15 residues in the CDR3. The CDR3 DNA is TGTGCCAGCAGTGAAGAGACAGGGTTCCAAGAGACCCAGTACTTC. Residues: CASSEETGFQETQYF.

There are a few counts of this clonotype. The V and J genes are TRBV27 and TRBJ2-2; 8 nucleotides align to TRBD1. CDR1 and CDR2 from the germline V gene are MNHEY and SMNVEV (reference sequence). This CDR3 contains 17 residues. The V gene end was trimmed by 6 bases and the J gene end by 1 base; junction bases not matched to a gene: 10. The CDR3 here is CASSPRGGQGNTGELFF. The CDR3 coding sequence is TGTGCCAGCAGCCCCCGAGGAGGACAGGGGAACACCGGGGAGCTGTTTTTT.

This clonotype was counted many times. This sequence joins TRBV11-2 and TRBJ2-1; D is possibly TRBD2 (6 bases). The CDR3 has 15 residues. Trimming stripped 5 bases from V and 10 bases from J, with 21 bases between. Per the germline V gene, CDR1 is SGHAT and CDR2 is FQNNGV. The CDR3 spells CASSPRPGALREQFF. The CDR3 DNA reads TGTGCCAGCAGCCCTAGGCCGGGAGCTCTTCGGGAGCAGTTCTTC.

V is TRBV12-3 or TRBV12-4 and J is TRBJ2-1; the match to TRBD2 covers 7 bases. Unmatched junction bases numbered 16, after V lost 4 bases and J lost 10 bases. The length of the CDR3 is 16 residues. The CDR3 sequence is CASSSSSGPATEEQFF. For the CDR3, the DNA is TGTGCCAGCAGTTCGTCTAGCGGACCTGCGACAGAAGAGCAGTTCTTC.

The chain is built from TRBV30 and TRBJ1-5; no firm D call. Germline values: CDR1 GTSNPN, CDR2 SVGIG (reference sequence). Trimming cost V 2 bases and J 2 bases, with 7 bases left between them. This CDR3 has 13 amino acids. The DNA of the CDR3 is TGTGCCTGGAGTCCCTCGGGCAATCAGCCCCAGCATTTT. Its protein product is CAWSPSGNQPQHF.

V usage is TRBV27 and J usage is TRBJ2-2; D uncertain. In germline, CDR1 is MNHEY, CDR2 SMNVEV (reference sequence). The CDR3 has 18 amino acids. Trimming cost V 2 bases and J 0 bases, with 16 bases left between them. In DNA, the CDR3 is TGTGCCAGCAGTTTAAAAGCCCCCAGCCGACCGAACACCGGGGAGCTGTTTTTT. Translation gives CASSLKAPSRPNTGELFF.

This clonotype has just a few counts. The chain combines TRBV5-1 with TRBJ2-7, with a possible D match to TRBD2 (5 bases). V was cut by 6 bases and J by 3 bases, with 7 bases left in between. This CDR3 comprises 11 residues. Per germline, CDR1 SGHRS and CDR2 YFSETQ. The CDR3 reads CASMGDYEQYF. CDR3 sequence (DNA): TGCGCCAGCATGGGAGACTACGAGCAGTACTTC.

A remark on this clonotype: A read error may be the cause here, since a much bigger clone is one base away. The V and J genes are TRBV10-3 and TRBJ2-5; the D gene is possibly TRBD1 (6 bases). Germline CDR1 reads ENHRY; CDR2 reads SYGVKD. This CDR3 region has 14 residues. CDR3 nucleotides: TGTGCCATCAGTGATATGGGGGCCCAAGAGACCCAGCACTTC. Its translation is CAISDMGAQETQHF.

This chain uses TRBV28 with TRBJ2-7, with D hard to call. Per the germline V gene, CDR1 is MDHEN and CDR2 is SYDVKM. The CDR3 sequence is 14 residues long. V was clipped by 4 bases and J by 4 bases, with 14 bases between them. In nucleotides, the CDR3 is TGTGCCAGCAGTTCCCTGACCCTAGGGTACGAGCAGTACTTC. Residues: CASSSLTLGYEQYF.

The rearrangement links TRBV7-9 to TRBJ2-1; 7 nucleotides agree with TRBD2. V was clipped by 1 base and J by 4 bases; unmatched bases: 4. The CDR3 contains 15 residues. Germline V gene lookup returns CDR1 SEHNR and CDR2 FQNEAQ (reference sequence). CDR3 region: CASSLDGGGYNEQFF. The DNA of the CDR3 is TGTGCCAGCAGCTTAGACGGCGGGGGTTACAATGAGCAGTTCTTC.

This clonotype has just one count. Just one base apart from a much larger clone, this may be a read error. The chain has TRBV6-1 and TRBJ2-7; TRBD2 matches 9 bases. This CDR3 is 15 amino acids long. Germline assignment: CDR1 MNHNS and CDR2 SASEGT. V dropped 5 bases and J dropped 2; count of bases not matched to a gene: 7. In nucleotides, the CDR3 is TGTGCCAGCAGTATACCTAGCGGGGAAACCTACGAGCAGTACTTC. The encoded protein is CASSIPSGETYEQYF.

The chain employs TRBV3-1 and TRBJ1-2; no reliable D call. V lost 2 bases and J 2 bases, leaving 6 bases between the germline ends. CDR1 is LGHDT and CDR2 is YNNKEL in the germline V gene (reference sequence). CDR3 size: 13 residues. CDR3 loop: CASSQRQNYGYTF. CDR3 nucleotides: TGTGCCAGCAGCCAACGGCAGAACTATGGCTACACCTTC.